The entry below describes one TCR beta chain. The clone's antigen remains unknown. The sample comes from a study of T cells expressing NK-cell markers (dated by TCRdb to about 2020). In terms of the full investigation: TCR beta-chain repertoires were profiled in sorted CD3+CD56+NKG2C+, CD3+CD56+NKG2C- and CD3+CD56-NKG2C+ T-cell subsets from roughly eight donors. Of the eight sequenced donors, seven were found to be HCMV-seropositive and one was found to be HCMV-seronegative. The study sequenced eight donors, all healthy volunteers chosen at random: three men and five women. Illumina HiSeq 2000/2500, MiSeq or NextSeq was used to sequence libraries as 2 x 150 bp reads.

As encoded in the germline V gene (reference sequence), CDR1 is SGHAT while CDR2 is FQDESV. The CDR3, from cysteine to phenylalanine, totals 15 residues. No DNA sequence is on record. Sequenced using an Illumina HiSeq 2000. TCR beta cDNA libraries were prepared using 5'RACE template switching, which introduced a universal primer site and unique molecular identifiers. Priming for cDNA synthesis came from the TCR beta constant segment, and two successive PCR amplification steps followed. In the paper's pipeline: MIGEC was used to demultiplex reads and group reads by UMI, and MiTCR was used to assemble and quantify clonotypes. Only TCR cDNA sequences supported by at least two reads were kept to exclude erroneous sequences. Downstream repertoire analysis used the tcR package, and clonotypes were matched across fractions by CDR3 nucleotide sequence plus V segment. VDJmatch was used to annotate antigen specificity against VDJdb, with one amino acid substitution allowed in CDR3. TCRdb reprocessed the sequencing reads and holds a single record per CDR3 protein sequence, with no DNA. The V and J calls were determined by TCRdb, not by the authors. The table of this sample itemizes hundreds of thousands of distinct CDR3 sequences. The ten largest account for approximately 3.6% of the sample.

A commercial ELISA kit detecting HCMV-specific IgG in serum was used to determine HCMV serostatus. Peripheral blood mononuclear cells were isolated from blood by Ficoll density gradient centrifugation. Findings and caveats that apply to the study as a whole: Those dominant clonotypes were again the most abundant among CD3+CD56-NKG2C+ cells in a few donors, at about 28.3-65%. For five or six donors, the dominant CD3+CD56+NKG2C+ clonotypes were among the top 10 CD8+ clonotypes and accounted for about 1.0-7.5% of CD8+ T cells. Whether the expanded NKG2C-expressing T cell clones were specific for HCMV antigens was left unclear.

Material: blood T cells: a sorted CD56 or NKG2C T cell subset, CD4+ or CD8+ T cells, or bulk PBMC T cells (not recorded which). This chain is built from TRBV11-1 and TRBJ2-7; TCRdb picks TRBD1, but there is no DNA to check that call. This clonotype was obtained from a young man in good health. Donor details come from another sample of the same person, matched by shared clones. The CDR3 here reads CASSARQLPVYEQYF.